Following are 11 T cell receptor beta chains from one sample sequenced in a study of T cells in Graves' hyperthyroidism and ophthalmopathy. Researchers amplified the TCR beta CDR3 regions from RNA transcripts. The HTBI primer set served for first-round RT-PCR of the TCR CDR3. TCRdb ran MiXCR on the multiplex PCR reads and lists one entry per CDR3 protein. The sample consists of around 300,000 distinct CDR3 sequences, roughly 13% of them appearing once. Input material: blood. The receptors shown here come from a middle-aged woman with Graves' ophthalmopathy.

Remarks on this clonotype: A read error may explain this, as a much larger clone is one base away. The genes are TRBV19 and TRBJ2-1; 7 nucleotides line up with TRBD2. The V segment lost 2 bases and the J segment 7 bases; nucleotides outside the gene matches: 5. Germline CDR1 reads LNHDA; CDR2 reads SQIVND (reference sequence). This CDR3 has 14 residues. The DNA of the CDR3 is TGTGCCAGTAGTATACCAGCGGGACCTAATGAGCAGTTCTTC. Translation gives CASSIPAGPNEQFF.

The chain links TRBV4-1 to TRBJ2-1; 9 bases map to TRBD1. Per germline, CDR1 MGHRA and CDR2 YSYEKL. With V trimmed by 3 bases and J by 7 bases, 4 bases remained unmatched. CDR3 length equals 14 residues. The CDR3 is CASSQWDRVNEQFF. CDR3 DNA: TGCGCCAGCAGCCAGTGGGACAGGGTAAATGAGCAGTTCTTC.

This clonotype was recorded a few times. Written as DNA, the CDR3 is TGTGCCAGCAGCATCCCGGGACAGCTTGGAAACACCATATATTTT. This translates into CASSIPGQLGNTIYF. The chain links TRBV11-2 to TRBJ1-3, with 7 positions matching TRBD1. CDR3 length equals 15 residues. Per germline, CDR1 SGHAT and CDR2 FQNNGV. Trimming removed 5 bases from V and 3 bases from J; junction bases left unmatched: 7. The entire variable domain, with the rest obtained from reference TRBV11-2 and TRBJ1-3, is as follows: EAGVAQSPRYKIIEKRQSVAFWCNPISGHATLYWYQQILGQGPKLLIQFQNNGVVDDSQLPKDRFSAERLKGVDSTLKIQPAKLEDSAVYLCASSIPGQLGNTIYFGEGSWLTVV.

This rearrangement joins TRBV7-9 to TRBJ1-2; D is unclear. The CDR3 length is 18 residues. V was trimmed by 7 bases and J by 8 bases, leaving 32 bases between them. Germline CDR1 and CDR2: SEHNR and FQNEAQ (reference sequence). The DNA for the CDR3 is TGTGCCAGCATCTCCCTCCCCCTCTCGGGTACCTCCCCGGGAGGCTACACCTTC. Its translation is CASISLPLSGTSPGGYTF.

The CDR3 DNA follows: TGTGCCAGCCTAGCGGGGTACGAGCAGTACTTC. Amino acid sequence: CASLAGYEQYF. The chain links TRBV7-9 to TRBJ2-7, with TRBD2 matching over 9 bases. The CDR3 extends over 11 amino acids. Germline V gene data show CDR1 as SEHNR and CDR2 as FQNEAQ (reference sequence). J lost 4 bases, V lost 8 bases, and 0 bases had no gene match.

This clonotype has a handful of counts. The chain carries TRBV5-1 and TRBJ2-5; D may be TRBD2 (6 bases). The CDR3 is 15 amino acids. V gave up 4 bases and J gave up 4 bases, with 17 bases separating them. Germline assignment: CDR1 SGHRS and CDR2 YFSETQ. The DNA for the CDR3 is TGCGCCAGCAGCAGGCGGGGTGGGTCAGGAGAGACCCAGTACTTC. It specifies CASSRRGGSGETQYF.

In this sample, this clonotype turned up many times. The chain carries TRBV12-3 or TRBV12-4 and TRBJ2-3, with TRBD2 identical over 13 bases. Germline trimming cut 1 base from V and 6 bases from J; bases unmatched to any gene: 10. CDR3 length: 18 residues. The CDR3 nucleotides are TGTGCCAGCAGTTTAGACATAGGACTAGCGGGAGCAGGTGATACGCAGTATTTT. Its translation is CASSLDIGLAGAGDTQYF.

This clonotype was seen repeatedly, ten times or more. This chain joins TRBV24-1 and TRBJ2-5; TRBD2 aligns across 11 bases. This CDR3 comprises 15 residues. J gave up 5 bases and V 7 bases, and 8 bases lay outside the gene matches. In germline, CDR1 is KGHDR, CDR2 SFDVKD. CDR3 DNA sequence: TGTGCCACCAGCGGATGGACTAGCGGGTCGGAGACCCAGTACTTC. Encoded protein: CATSGWTSGSETQYF.

This clonotype was picked up many times. The V call is TRBV28, the J call TRBJ2-7; D is perhaps TRBD1 or TRBD2 (5 bases each). The CDR3 loop spans 17 amino acids. V was cut by 4 bases and J by 3 bases, with 22 bases left in between. Germline assignment: CDR1 MDHEN and CDR2 SYDVKM. CDR3 in DNA: TGTGCCAGCAGTTCCCCCGAAGGGGTTACCGACTACTACGAGCAGTACTTC. Its translation: CASSSPEGVTDYYEQYF.

In this sample, this clonotype turned up a few times. The chain is built from TRBV20-1 and TRBJ2-7; 9 nucleotides agree with TRBD2. V dropped 6 bases and J dropped 4; count of bases not matched to a gene: 13. Germline V lookup: CDR1 DFQATT, CDR2 SNEGSKA (reference sequence). The CDR3 is made up of 15 amino acids. CDR3 coding DNA: TGCAGTGCCGGAACCTCGCGGGGGGGCGCTTACGAGCAGTACTTC. It encodes CSAGTSRGGAYEQYF.

This clonotype was observed many times. The J gene is TRBJ1-2, the V gene TRBV28; maybe TRBD1 (5 bases). Trimming left V 5 bases short and J 4 bases short, with 14 bases between. The germline V gene encodes CDR1 MDHEN and CDR2 SYDVKM. The CDR3 consists of 14 residues. CDR3 DNA: TGTGCCAGCAGTCTCCTTGGACATTTCTATGGCTACACCTTC. It encodes CASSLLGHFYGYTF.